These 11 T cell receptor beta chains originate from one sample sequenced in a study of shared clonotypes between healthy human individuals (TCRdb year 2020). Libraries were built with the immunoSEQ multiplex PCR assay. The clones in this table, taken by TCRdb from immuneACCESS, are in-frame only. Not every clone is retained; where verified, under half of the shortfall comes from an unresolved V gene, and the cause of the rest is unknown. The sample includes more than 2 million clones, with around 95% observed a single time. The ten largest account for more than 0.1% of the sample. Material for sequencing was naive CD4+ T cells sorted from blood. The sample's cell subset or site label, decoded: CD45RA+ positively selected. These receptors came from a man aged 18-30 years in good health.

The chain uses TRBV10-2 and TRBJ2-7; tentatively, D is TRBD2 (6 bases). Trimming cost V 0 bases and J 2 bases, with 11 bases left between them. The germline CDR1 and CDR2 sequences are WSHSY and SAAADI. The CDR3 sequence is 15 residues long. CDR3 nucleotides: TGCGCCAGCAGTGAGTCCCGGGAGCGGACCTACGAGCAGTACTTC. Amino acids: CASSESRERTYEQYF.

The chain employs TRBV9 and TRBJ2-7; 9 bases map to TRBD2. CDR1 and CDR2 (germline): SGDLS, YYNGEE. The CDR3 runs to 15 residues. Germline trimming cut 4 bases from V and 3 bases from J; bases unmatched to any gene: 8. The CDR3 is CASSPEAAGGYEQYF. CDR3 bases: TGTGCCAGCAGCCCCGAGGCAGCGGGGGGCTACGAGCAGTACTTC. Drawing the rest from reference TRBV9 and TRBJ2-7, the complete variable domain is DSGVTQTPKHLITATGQRVTLRCSPRSGDLSVYWYQQSLDQGLQFLIQYYNGEERAKGNILERFSAQQFPDLHSELNLSSLELGDSALYFCASSPEAAGGYEQYFGPGTRLTVT.

The chain recombines TRBV10-1 with TRBJ2-4; D is unresolved. Trimming took 2 bases from V and 7 from J, leaving 12 bases between them. Germline V lookup: CDR1 WNHNN, CDR2 SYGVQD (reference sequence). The CDR3 sequence is 14 residues long. The CDR3: CASSEVGTGNIQYF. The CDR3 DNA follows: TGCGCCAGCAGTGAGGTGGGCACTGGGAACATTCAGTACTTC.

Points on this clone: Other nucleotide sequences in the sample specify the same CDR3. J is TRBJ1-2 and V is TRBV18, with 9 bases aligning to TRBD1. Germline CDR1 and CDR2: KGHSH and LQKENI. Germline trimming cut 0 bases from V and 4 bases from J; bases unmatched to any gene: 3. There are 15 residues in the CDR3. CDR3 amino acids: CASSPPGQGSYGYTF. CDR3 nucleotides: TGTGCCAGCTCACCACCGGGACAGGGATCCTATGGCTACACCTTC.

On this clone: The same CDR3 also results from other DNA sequences found in this sample. The chain uses TRBV19 and TRBJ1-1; a weak D match, TRBD1 (5 bases). Trimming took off 3 bases at V and 5 bases at J, with 13 bases between the two ends. Germline V gene sequence: CDR1 LNHDA, CDR2 SQIVND (reference sequence). This CDR3 comprises 14 residues. The CDR3 region has the DNA TGTGCCAGTAGTATCCGGGGCCCGGGTACTGAAGCTTTCTTT. It is translated as CASSIRGPGTEAFF. Drawing the rest from reference TRBV19 and TRBJ1-1, the complete variable domain is DGGITQSPKYLFRKEGQNVTLSCEQNLNHDAMYWYRQDPGQGLRLIYYSQIVNDFQKGDIAEGYSVSREKKESFPLTVTSAQKNPTAFYLCASSIRGPGTEAFFGQGTRLTVV.

The chain is built from TRBV7-2 and TRBJ2-1, with TRBD2 matching 11 bases. Losses at the gene ends were 3 bases for V and 8 bases for J; bases not matched to a gene: 3. The CDR3 extends over 14 amino acids. Germline CDR1 and CDR2: SGHTA and FQGNSA. CDR3 residues: CASSFLAGGDEQFF. CDR3 nucleotide sequence: TGTGCCAGCAGCTTTCTAGCGGGAGGCGATGAGCAGTTCTTC.

The V gene is TRBV29-1, the J gene TRBJ2-1, with no clear D. In germline, CDR1 is SQVTM, CDR2 ANQGSEA. CDR3 length: 14 residues. Deletions cut 4 bases from V and 6 bases from J, with 16 bases between. The CDR3 region has the DNA TGCAGCGTTGGAAAGCGTCTAGATGTCAATGAGCAGTTCTTC. It specifies CSVGKRLDVNEQFF.

As regards this clone: The sample has other DNA sequences that encode this CDR3 too. J is TRBJ2-5 and V is TRBV5-1; D unclear. Germline loops: CDR1 SGHRS, CDR2 YFSETQ. CDR3 length: 13 amino acids. The germline V and J ends were trimmed by 5 bases and 1 base, with 9 bases remaining between them. The CDR3 nucleotides are TGCGCCAGCAGGCCGGGTACCCAAGAGACCCAGTACTTC. This encodes CASRPGTQETQYF. The entire variable domain, with the rest obtained from reference TRBV5-1 and TRBJ2-5, is as follows: KAGVTQTPRYLIKTRGQQVTLSCSPISGHRSVSWYQQTPGQGLQFLFEYFSETQRNKGNFPGRFSGRQFSNSRSEMNVSTLELGDSALYLCASRPGTQETQYFGPGTRLLVL.

This chain uses TRBV29-1 with TRBJ2-5, with 10 nucleotides matching TRBD1. V shed 7 bases, J shed 5 bases, and the junction held 4 bases outside the gene matches. Germline loops: CDR1 SQVTM, CDR2 ANQGSEA. The CDR3 contains 12 residues. CDR3 in DNA: TGCAGCGGCCGGGACAGGGGTGAGACCCAGTACTTC. Protein product: CSGRDRGETQYF.

V is TRBV5-1 and J is TRBJ2-3; perhaps TRBD2 as D (5 bases). Trimming stripped 6 bases from V and 4 bases from J, with 21 bases between. CDR1 and CDR2 from the germline V gene are SGHRS and YFSETQ. This CDR3 is 16 amino acids long. CDR3 DNA: TGCGCCAGCACCAGATGGAGTAGCGCAATGGCAGATACGCAGTATTTT. Amino acids: CASTRWSSAMADTQYF.

The V gene is TRBV5-1, the J gene TRBJ1-6, with a possible D match to TRBD1 (5 bases). Trimming removed 1 base at V and 0 bases at J, with 20 bases between. Germline loops: CDR1 SGHRS, CDR2 YFSETQ. The CDR3 spans 20 residues. In DNA form, the CDR3 reads TGCGCCAGCAGCTTGATCTGGCAGGGCGGGAGGAGCTCCTATAATTCACCCCTCCACTTT. Translating it yields CASSLIWQGGRSSYNSPLHF.